The 12 T cell receptor beta chains below were found in one sample sequenced in a study of cytomegalovirus exposure and HLA in healthy donors. The PCR made use of 60 Vbeta and 13 Jbeta primers. TCRdb keeps only in-frame clones here, not all; method: immunoSEQ multiplex PCR. The sample has under 130,000 clones, approximately 72% seen once. The sequenced material came from PBMCs. The receptor source for this set is a woman in her forties or fifties in good health and CMV-seronegative.

The chain employs TRBV29-1 and TRBJ2-3; 10 nucleotides match TRBD2. With V trimmed by 4 bases and J by 6 bases, 7 bases remained unmatched. This CDR3 has 14 amino acids. Germline V lookup: CDR1 SQVTM, CDR2 ANQGSEA. The CDR3 DNA reads as TGCAGCGTTGTTACGGCTAGCGGGAGTGATACGCAGTATTTT. This sequence encodes CSVVTASGSDTQYF.

The chain links TRBV5-4 to TRBJ2-2; 7 bases map to TRBD1. The germline V gene has CDR1 SGHNT and CDR2 YYREEE (reference sequence). The CDR3 spans 17 residues. The trim removed 2 bases at V and 7 bases at J, leaving 14 bases unmatched. CDR3 nucleotides: TGTGCCAGCAGCTTCCCAACAGGGGCCGACCGAAGCGGGGAGCTGTTTTTT. Encoded protein: CASSFPTGADRSGELFF.

The chain employs TRBV30 and TRBJ2-3, with 7 positions matching TRBD1. The CDR3 runs 15 residues. The ends lost 3 bases at V and 2 bases at J; junction bases unmatched: 8. Per the germline V gene, CDR1 is GTSNPN and CDR2 is SVGIG (reference sequence). CDR3 protein: CAWRQGTGITDTQYF. The CDR3 bases are TGTGCCTGGAGACAGGGGACGGGGATCACAGATACGCAGTATTTT.

CDR3 sequence (DNA): TGTGCCAGCAGCCGGGACGGGGGACAAAACATTCAGTACTTC. The encoded protein is CASSRDGGQNIQYF. The chain uses TRBV5-4 and TRBJ2-4; tentatively, D is TRBD2 (6 bases). This CDR3 has 14 amino acids. Trimming pared 4 bases from V and 5 bases from J, leaving 13 bases between. Germline V gives CDR1 SGHNT, CDR2 YYREEE (reference sequence).

This sequence joins TRBV7-8 and TRBJ2-5; possibly TRBD1 for D (6 bases). Germline V gene sequence: CDR1 SGHVS, CDR2 FQNEAQ. This CDR3 is 15 amino acids long. Trimming took off 4 bases at V and 5 bases at J, with 17 bases between the two ends. Written as DNA, the CDR3 is TGTGCCAGCAGCTCCCACAGGGATAGGAAGGAGACCCAGTACTTC. Its translation is CASSSHRDRKETQYF.

This chain connects TRBV6-4 to TRBJ1-1; possibly TRBD1 for D (6 bases). Germline V gives CDR1 MRHNA, CDR2 SNTAGT. Trimming removed 6 bases at V and 3 bases at J, with 14 bases between. CDR3 length: 14 amino acids. CDR3 coding DNA: TGTGCCAGCAGGGTACAGGGAGGGGACACTGAAGCTTTCTTT. Protein sequence: CASRVQGGDTEAFF.

The J gene is TRBJ2-2, the V gene TRBV4-1; the D is unclear. Germline CDR1 reads MGHRA; CDR2 reads YSYEKL. V lost 0 bases to trimming and J lost 5 bases, with 10 bases between them. CDR3 size: 15 residues. CDR3 DNA: TGCGCCAGCAGCCAAGATGAAGCTGGTACCGGGGAGCTGTTTTTT. Amino acids: CASSQDEAGTGELFF.

The J gene is TRBJ1-1, the V gene TRBV10-1; a weak D match, TRBD1 (5 bases). Trimming removed 5 bases from V and 6 bases from J, with 13 bases in between. Looked up from germline, CDR1 is WNHNN and CDR2 is SYGVQD (reference sequence). The CDR3 length is 13 residues. This chain's CDR3 is CASSFQGSAEAFF. CDR3 bases: TGCGCCAGCAGTTTTCAGGGCTCGGCTGAAGCTTTCTTT.

This clone was picked up a small number of times. The chain carries TRBV2 and TRBJ2-1; 7 positions match TRBD2. In germline, CDR1 is SNHLY, CDR2 FYNNEI. The CDR3 is 15 amino acids. V shed 6 bases, J shed 6 bases, and the junction held 11 bases outside the gene matches. The CDR3 here is CASRQTSMVTNEQFF. CDR3 DNA: TGTGCCAGCAGACAGACTAGCATGGTGACCAATGAGCAGTTCTTC.

This chain links TRBV5-4 with TRBJ2-7, with 9 bases lining up with TRBD1. The CDR3 has 15 amino acids. The J segment lost 0 bases and the V segment lost 4 bases, leaving 5 bases of the junction unmatched. Germline loops: CDR1 SGHNT, CDR2 YYREEE (reference sequence). The CDR3: CASSRGQGISYEQYF. The CDR3 DNA follows: TGTGCCAGCAGCCGGGGACAGGGAATCTCCTACGAGCAGTACTTC.

There are a few counts of this clone. V and J are TRBV19 and TRBJ2-1; 7 bases are a match to TRBD1. The ends lost 5 bases at V and 7 bases at J; junction bases unmatched: 11. In germline, CDR1 is LNHDA, CDR2 SQIVND (reference sequence). The CDR3 runs to 15 residues. The CDR3 sequence: CASSLRPTGSNEQFF. The DNA for the CDR3 is TGTGCCAGTAGTCTCAGACCGACAGGGAGTAATGAGCAGTTCTTC.

This clone was detected a few times. The rearrangement links TRBV28 to TRBJ2-1, with D perhaps TRBD1 (6 bases). Germline values: CDR1 MDHEN, CDR2 SYDVKM. The V gene lost 9 bases and the J gene lost 0 bases, with 21 bases spanning the gap. The CDR3 contains 17 residues. DNA of the CDR3: TGTGCCAGTTCAGAGCTTCAGGGGTTATTCTCCTACAATGAGCAGTTCTTC. Its translation is CASSELQGLFSYNEQFF.